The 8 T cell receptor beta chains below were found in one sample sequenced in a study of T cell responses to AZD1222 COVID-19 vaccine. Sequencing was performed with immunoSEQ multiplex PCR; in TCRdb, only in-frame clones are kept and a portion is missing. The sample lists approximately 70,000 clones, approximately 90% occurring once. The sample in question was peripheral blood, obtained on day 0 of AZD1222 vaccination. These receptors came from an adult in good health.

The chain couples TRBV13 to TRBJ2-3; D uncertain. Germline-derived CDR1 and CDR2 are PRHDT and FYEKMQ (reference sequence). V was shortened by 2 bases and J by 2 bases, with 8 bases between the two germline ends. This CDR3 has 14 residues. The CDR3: CASSLKVSTDTQYF. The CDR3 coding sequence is TGTGCCAGCAGCTTAAAAGTCTCCACAGATACGCAGTATTTT.

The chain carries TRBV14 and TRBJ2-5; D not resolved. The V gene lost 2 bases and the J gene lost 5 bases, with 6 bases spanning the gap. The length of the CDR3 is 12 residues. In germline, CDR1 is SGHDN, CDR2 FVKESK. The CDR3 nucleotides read TGTGCCAGCAGCCAATTCCGTGAGACCCAGTACTTC. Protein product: CASSQFRETQYF.

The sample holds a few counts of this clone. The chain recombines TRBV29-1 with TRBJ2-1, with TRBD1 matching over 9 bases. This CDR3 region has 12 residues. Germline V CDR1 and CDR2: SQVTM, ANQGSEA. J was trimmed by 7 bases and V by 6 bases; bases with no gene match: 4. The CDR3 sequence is CSVNRGQNEQFF. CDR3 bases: TGCAGCGTAAACAGGGGGCAGAATGAGCAGTTCTTC.

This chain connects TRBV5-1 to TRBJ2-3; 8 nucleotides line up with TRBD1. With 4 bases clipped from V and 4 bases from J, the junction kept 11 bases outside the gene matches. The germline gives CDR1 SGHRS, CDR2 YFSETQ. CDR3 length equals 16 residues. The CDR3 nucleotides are TGCGCCAGCAGCAGAACCTTCGGACAGGGTTCAGATACGCAGTATTTT. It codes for CASSRTFGQGSDTQYF.

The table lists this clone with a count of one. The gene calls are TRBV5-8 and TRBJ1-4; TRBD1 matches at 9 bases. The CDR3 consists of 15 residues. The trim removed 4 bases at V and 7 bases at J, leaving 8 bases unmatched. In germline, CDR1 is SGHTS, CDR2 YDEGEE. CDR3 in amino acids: CASSPGTGSGEKLFF. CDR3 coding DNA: TGTGCCAGCAGCCCGGGGACAGGGTCAGGTGAAAAACTGTTTTTT.

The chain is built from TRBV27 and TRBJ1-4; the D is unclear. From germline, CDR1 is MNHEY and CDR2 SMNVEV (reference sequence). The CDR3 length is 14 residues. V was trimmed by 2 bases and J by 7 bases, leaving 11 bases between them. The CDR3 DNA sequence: TGTGCCAGCAGTTTACGCCCGGGTGGTGAAAAACTGTTTTTT. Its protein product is CASSLRPGGEKLFF. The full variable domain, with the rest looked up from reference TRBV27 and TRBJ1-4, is EAQVTQNPRYLITVTGKKLTVTCSQNMNHEYMSWYRQDPGLGLRQIYYSMNVEVTDKGDVPEGYKVSRKEKRNFPLILESPSPNQTSLYFCASSLRPGGEKLFFGSGTQLSVL.

The CDR3 protein is CATSRVRGSNEKLFF. The CDR3 DNA follows: TGTGCCACCAGCAGAGTCAGGGGGTCTAATGAAAAACTGTTTTTT. This chain joins TRBV15 and TRBJ1-4; 7 positions agree with TRBD1. The CDR3 spans 15 residues. Germline V gene data show CDR1 as LNHNV and CDR2 as YYDKDF (reference sequence). Germline trimming cut 1 base from V and 3 bases from J; bases unmatched to any gene: 2. Variable domain in full (rest from reference TRBV15 and TRBJ1-4): DAMVIQNPRYQVTQFGKPVTLSCSQTLNHNVMYWYQQKSSQAPKLLFHYYDKDFNNEADTPDNFQSRRPNTSFCFLDIRSPGLGDTAMYLCATSRVRGSNEKLFFGSGTQLSVL.

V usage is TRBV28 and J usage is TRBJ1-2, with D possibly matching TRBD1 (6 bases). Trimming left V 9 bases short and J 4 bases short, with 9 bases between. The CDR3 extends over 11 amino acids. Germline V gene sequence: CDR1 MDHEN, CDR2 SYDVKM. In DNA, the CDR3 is TGTGCCAGGGAAGGGGGCTATGGCTACACCTTC. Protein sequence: CAREGGYGYTF.